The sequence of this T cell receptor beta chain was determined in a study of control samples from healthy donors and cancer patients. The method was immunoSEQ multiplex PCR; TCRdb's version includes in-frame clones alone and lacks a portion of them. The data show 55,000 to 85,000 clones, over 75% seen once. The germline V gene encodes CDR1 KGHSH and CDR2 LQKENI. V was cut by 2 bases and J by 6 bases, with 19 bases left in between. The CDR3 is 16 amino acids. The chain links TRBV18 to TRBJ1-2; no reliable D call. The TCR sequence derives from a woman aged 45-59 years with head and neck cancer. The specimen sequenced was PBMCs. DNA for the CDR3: TGTGCCAGCTCACCAAAAAGTGAAGCGGGGATAAATGGCTACACCTTC. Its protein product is CASSPKSEAGINGYTF.